Below, one T cell receptor beta chain is given with its context. Its antigen is unknown. A universal primer site and UMIs were added as TCR cDNA was made by 5'RACE template switching. In TCRdb, the 5' RACE reads were re-called with MiXCR into one record per CDR3 protein. The data show 250,000 to 400,000 distinct CDR3 sequences, approximately 4.3% seen once. This sample was included in a study of T cells after yellow fever vaccination. General observations from the study: By day 5 rather than day 15, the secondary response had peaked, though it was weaker.

The CDR3 has 16 residues. Germline CDR1 and CDR2: MGHDK and SYGVNS. V shed 1 base and J shed 2 bases, with 15 bases lying between them. The sample in question was PBMCs, obtained 15 days after the yellow fever booster vaccination. V gene TRBV25-1 combines with J gene TRBJ2-7, with D perhaps TRBD2 (6 bases). The sequence derives from a man aged 18 to 30 who received the YFV17D yellow fever vaccine. CDR3: CASSESGEENPYEQYF. In DNA form, the CDR3 reads TGTGCCAGCAGTGAATCGGGGGAGGAGAACCCCTACGAGCAGTACTTC.